This T cell receptor (beta chain) comes out of a study of type 1 regulatory T cells. Study background: This in vitro CD4 product, T-allo10, is enriched for Tr1 cells and alloantigen-specific.

TCRdb ran MiXCR on the reads and lists one entry per CDR3 protein. The table lists 60,000 to 70,000 distinct CDR3 sequences, 49% of them singletons. Points from the study as a whole: Compared with non-Tr1 cells, Tr1 cells showed a narrower TCR repertoire.

This CDR3 region has 14 residues. Germline CDR1 DFQATT, CDR2 SNEGSKA (reference sequence). V lost 6 bases, J lost 2 bases, and 13 bases lay in between. The sample holds a few counts of this clonotype. Antigen specificity is unknown. Sequenced: cultured non-Tr1 T cells, either the whole culture or a sorted T cell fraction (not recorded which). The TCR comes from a human donor in good health. This chain links TRBV20-1 with TRBJ2-2, with D perhaps TRBD2 (6 bases). The CDR3, as DNA: TGCAGTGCCATCCCAGGACTAAACACCGGGGAGCTGTTTTTT. Amino acids: CSAIPGLNTGELFF.